The following is a TCR beta chain sequence with its context. The CDR3 covers 14 residues. With V trimmed by 5 bases and J by 2 bases, 5 bases remained unmatched. Germline values: CDR1 MNHEY, CDR2 SMNVEV (reference sequence). Authors' processing steps: Amplification with reference gene primers provided the estimates of nucleated cell counts. Clones were sequenced by immunoSEQ multiplex PCR, and TCRdb holds only the in-frame ones, with some missing. V and J calls plus clone size are reproduced from that table; the DNA served to infer D and trimming. In the table there are 400,000 to 550,000 clones, around 88% of which are singletons. The data derive from a study of blood T cell repertoires in COVID-19. About the research overall: The United States, Italy and Spain supplied acute and convalescent COVID-19 samples. Sample material is recorded as cDNA or gDNA derived from T cells, B-cell-depleted T cells, or PBMCs.

The receptor was isolated from a woman aged 25 to 39 with acute or convalescent COVID-19. The rearrangement joins TRBV27 to TRBJ1-2; TRBD1 agrees at 7 bases. The sample consisted of peripheral blood. The CDR3 DNA reads as TGTGCCAGCAGTGCGAGACAGGGAAACTATGGCTACACCTTC. Its protein product is CASSARQGNYGYTF.